This passage covers 30 T cell receptor beta chains from one sample sequenced in a study of blood T cell repertoires in COVID-19 (dated by TCRdb to 2020 to 2021). Library method: the immunoSEQ multiplex PCR assay. Sourced from immuneACCESS, this table was stored by TCRdb with only in-frame sequences that have V and J called. A share of the clones is absent; for the studies checked, an unresolved V gene accounts for under half, and the remainder has no known explanation. The sample data list under 200,000 clones, and roughly 85% of these were observed just once. The ten largest clones represent under 25% of the sample. What was sequenced was peripheral blood. The receptors come from a man aged 55 to 70 with active or convalescent COVID-19.

The chain uses TRBV5-1 and TRBJ2-3, with 8 bases matching TRBD1. From germline, CDR1 is SGHRS and CDR2 YFSETQ. This CDR3 spans 13 amino acids. Trimming removed 4 bases from V and 5 bases from J; junction bases left unmatched: 3. CDR3 sequence: CASSPDRGDTQYF. The CDR3, as DNA: TGCGCCAGCAGCCCAGACAGGGGAGATACGCAGTATTTT.

The gene calls are TRBV18 and TRBJ2-1; no clear D. V was pared by 2 bases and J by 9 bases, with 8 bases between. Per the germline V gene, CDR1 is KGHSH and CDR2 is LQKENI. This CDR3 contains 12 residues. CDR3 coding DNA: TGTGCCAGCTCACCAACGGTCCCTGAGCAGTTCTTC. It translates to CASSPTVPEQFF.

This clone showed up just a few times. This CDR3 is also generated by other DNA sequences in the sample. This chain joins TRBV10-3 and TRBJ1-5, with D tentatively TRBD1 (5 bases). The CDR3 has 14 residues. Germline V CDR1 and CDR2: ENHRY, SYGVKD. The V end was cut by 2 bases, the J end by 2 bases, with 7 bases between. The CDR3 loop is CAISEGGGNQPQHF. CDR3 sequence (DNA): TGTGCCATCAGTGAGGGAGGGGGCAATCAGCCCCAGCATTTT.

This chain joins TRBV6-1 and TRBJ1-1; 8 bases align to TRBD1. Germline CDR1 and CDR2: MNHNS and SASEGT. CDR3 length: 15 amino acids. V lost 3 bases to trimming and J lost 5 bases; unmatched junction nucleotides: 8. Here the CDR3 reads CASSEGQERVTEAFF. The CDR3 region has the DNA TGTGCCAGCAGTGAGGGACAGGAAAGGGTGACTGAAGCTTTCTTT.

The chain combines TRBV10-2 with TRBJ1-4; D may be TRBD1 (5 bases). Germline V lookup: CDR1 WSHSY, CDR2 SAAADI. The CDR3 has 15 amino acids. The V and J ends lost 3 bases and 3 bases respectively, with 11 bases between them. CDR3 amino acids: CASSDIGASNEKLFF. Here the CDR3 DNA reads TGCGCCAGCAGTGATATAGGGGCGTCTAATGAAAAACTGTTTTTT.

J is TRBJ2-1 and V is TRBV6-5; 9 bases match TRBD2. The germline gives CDR1 MNHEY, CDR2 SVGAGI. The length of the CDR3 is 15 residues. Losses at the gene ends were 1 base for V and 7 bases for J; bases not matched to a gene: 5. Here the CDR3 DNA reads TGTGCCAGCAGTTACTGGCGGGGGGGCAGGAATGAGCAGTTCTTC. It encodes CASSYWRGGRNEQFF.

This sequence joins TRBV7-9 and TRBJ1-1; D uncertain. This CDR3 contains 14 residues. The V gene lost 1 base and the J gene lost 6 bases, with 12 bases spanning the gap. The germline CDR1 and CDR2 sequences are SEHNR and FQNEAQ (reference sequence). Written as DNA, the CDR3 is TGTGCCAGCAGCTTAGACCCGGTGTTCGCTGAAGCTTTCTTT. The encoded protein is CASSLDPVFAEAFF.

The chain couples TRBV10-2 to TRBJ2-3; 7 nucleotides line up with TRBD2. V was clipped by 5 bases and J by 2 bases; unmatched bases: 7. Looked up from germline, CDR1 is WSHSY and CDR2 is SAAADI. The CDR3 length is 15 residues. CDR3 DNA sequence: TGCGCCAGCAGTAAGATTAGCGGGCCCACAGATACGCAGTATTTT. Protein product: CASSKISGPTDTQYF.

This clone was observed a single time. The chain couples TRBV5-6 to TRBJ2-5; the match to TRBD1 covers 7 bases. Germline loops: CDR1 SGHDT, CDR2 YYEEEE. The trim removed 4 bases at V and 5 bases at J, leaving 11 bases unmatched. The CDR3 runs to 15 residues. CDR3 sequence (DNA): TGTGCCAGCAGCCCAAGGGGACAGCGGTGGGAGACCCAGTACTTC. It yields the protein CASSPRGQRWETQYF.

The chain's CDR3 is CASSYRFPAGTVTDTQYF. The CDR3 nucleotides read TGTGCCAGCAGTTATAGATTTCCAGCGGGGACTGTCACAGATACGCAGTATTTT. J is TRBJ2-3 and V is TRBV27, with 7 bases identical to TRBD2. The CDR3 length is 18 residues. Germline V gene sequence: CDR1 MNHEY, CDR2 SMNVEV (reference sequence). V lost 4 bases, J lost 2 bases, and 15 bases stayed unmatched.

The chain carries TRBV30 and TRBJ2-7; D is perhaps TRBD2 (6 bases). Trimming took 4 bases from V and 6 from J, leaving 13 bases between them. Germline V gene lookup returns CDR1 GTSNPN and CDR2 SVGIG (reference sequence). The CDR3 is 12 amino acids. DNA of the CDR3: TGTGCCTGGAATGGAGGGGCTAGCGAGCAGTACTTC. Translation gives CAWNGGASEQYF.

The J gene is TRBJ1-5, the V gene TRBV19; weak D call: TRBD1 (6 bases). Germline CDR1 reads LNHDA; CDR2 reads SQIVND (reference sequence). V was shortened by 7 bases and J by 6 bases, with 16 bases between the two germline ends. The CDR3 has 14 amino acids. The CDR3 nucleotides read TGTGCCAGTACTACCACAGGGATGCCTCAGCCCCAGCATTTT. Amino acids: CASTTTGMPQPQHF.

The V gene is TRBV7-9, the J gene TRBJ1-6; 7 bases line up with TRBD1. The length of the CDR3 is 17 residues. Per germline, CDR1 SEHNR and CDR2 FQNEAQ (reference sequence). Trimming cost V 5 bases and J 10 bases; bases outside gene matches: 17. The CDR3 spells CASSVRQGASGHSPLHF. In DNA, the CDR3 is TGTGCCAGCAGCGTCCGACAGGGAGCGAGTGGGCACTCACCCCTCCACTTT.

V usage is TRBV9 and J usage is TRBJ1-6; TRBD1 matches at 7 bases. Germline V gives CDR1 SGDLS, CDR2 YYNGEE. The length of the CDR3 is 16 residues. V dropped 3 bases and J dropped 7; count of bases not matched to a gene: 10. CDR3 in DNA: TGTGCCAGCAGCGCGGGCGGCACAGGGGAGAATTCACCCCTCCACTTT. It translates to CASSAGGTGENSPLHF.

The chain has TRBV7-2 and TRBJ2-1; TRBD2 might be the D (7 bases). From germline, CDR1 is SGHTA and CDR2 FQGNSA. This CDR3 contains 15 residues. The V gene lost 5 bases and the J gene lost 2 bases, with 13 bases spanning the gap. CDR3 protein: CASSGGAGPYNEQFF. The CDR3 coding sequence is TGTGCCAGCAGCGGGGGGGCGGGCCCCTACAATGAGCAGTTCTTC.

The CDR3 here is CATSRSLSGGVGNEQFF. The DNA of the CDR3 is TGTGCCACCAGCAGGTCCCTTAGCGGGGGGGTGGGCAATGAGCAGTTCTTC. The rearrangement joins TRBV15 to TRBJ2-1; 11 nucleotides line up with TRBD2. CDR3 length equals 17 residues. V shed 3 bases and J 6 bases; nucleotides not matched to a gene: 10. The germline gives CDR1 LNHNV, CDR2 YYDKDF (reference sequence). The full variable domain, in which reference TRBV15 and TRBJ2-1 provide the parts outside the CDR3, is DAMVIQNPRYQVTQFGKPVTLSCSQTLNHNVMYWYQQKSSQAPKLLFHYYDKDFNNEADTPDNFQSRRPNTSFCFLDIRSPGLGDTAMYLCATSRSLSGGVGNEQFFGPGTRLTVL.

The chain joins TRBV19 to TRBJ2-2; the match to TRBD1 covers 9 bases. The CDR3 covers 15 residues. J gave up 3 bases and V 10 bases, and 9 bases lay outside the gene matches. Germline V gene sequence: CDR1 LNHDA, CDR2 SQIVND (reference sequence). CDR3 in DNA: TGTGCCATGGACTGGAGACAGGGGGACACCGGGGAGCTGTTTTTT. Translated, it gives CAMDWRQGDTGELFF.

This sequence joins TRBV18 and TRBJ1-2; 9 nucleotides match TRBD1. V dropped 5 bases and J dropped 3; count of bases not matched to a gene: 7. Germline V gene lookup returns CDR1 KGHSH and CDR2 LQKENI. This CDR3 has 15 amino acids. CDR3 residues: CASSATGGEDYGYTF. The CDR3 nucleotides are TGTGCCAGCTCAGCGACAGGGGGAGAAGACTATGGCTACACCTTC.

The rearrangement links TRBV30 to TRBJ2-7, with 10 bases fitting TRBD2. Germline assignment: CDR1 GTSNPN and CDR2 SVGIG (reference sequence). V lost 2 bases, J lost 7 bases, and 11 bases stayed unmatched. The CDR3 has 15 amino acids. As DNA, the CDR3 is TGTGCCTGGAGTATGAAACTAGCGGGAAGAGGGGAGCAGTACTTC. Translating it yields CAWSMKLAGRGEQYF.

J is TRBJ1-2 and V is TRBV7-9, with D hard to call. Trimming pared 1 base from V and 4 bases from J, leaving 7 bases between. The CDR3 is 13 amino acids. Germline-derived CDR1 and CDR2 are SEHNR and FQNEAQ (reference sequence). CDR3 nucleotide sequence: TGTGCCAGCAGCTTAGGGTCAGGCTATGGCTACACCTTC. Translation gives CASSLGSGYGYTF.

This clone was counted only a few times. This chain connects TRBV18 to TRBJ1-3, with D perhaps matching TRBD1 (6 bases). V lost 2 bases, J lost 4 bases, and 9 bases lay in between. The CDR3 totals 14 residues. CDR1 and CDR2 from the germline V gene are KGHSH and LQKENI. CDR3 DNA sequence: TGTGCCAGCTCACCATCAGGGGAGGGAAACACCATATATTTT. Protein sequence: CASSPSGEGNTIYF.

The rearrangement links TRBV11-1 to TRBJ1-5, with D unclear. V was shortened by 1 base and J by 6 bases, with 7 bases between the two germline ends. Germline CDR1 reads SGHAT; CDR2 reads FQDESV (reference sequence). This CDR3 has 13 amino acids. CDR3 bases: TGTGCCAGCAGCTTAGAGTCAGGTCAGCCCCAGCATTTT. Amino acids: CASSLESGQPQHF.

J is TRBJ1-2 and V is TRBV7-9, with D uncertain. The CDR3 contains 11 residues. V was clipped by 5 bases and J by 5 bases, with 6 bases between them. Looked up from germline, CDR1 is SEHNR and CDR2 is FQNEAQ (reference sequence). In DNA form, the CDR3 reads TGTGCCAGCAGCCGGTTTTATGGCTACACCTTC. Translation gives CASSRFYGYTF.

This clone was seen a handful of times. The genes are TRBV6-6 and TRBJ2-1; 12 bases line up with TRBD2. V trimming: 5 bases; J trimming: 6 bases; junction bases outside the gene matches: 8. CDR3 length equals 16 residues. Germline V gene sequence: CDR1 MNHNY, CDR2 SVGAGI (reference sequence). CDR3 nucleotides: TGTGCCAGCAGTGGTGGGACTAGCGGGCCTCTCAATGAGCAGTTCTTC. Its protein is CASSGGTSGPLNEQFF.

This clone occurred a few times. The gene calls are TRBV20-1 and TRBJ1-2, with D hard to call. Trimming removed 0 bases from V and 7 bases from J, with 6 bases in between. Germline V gene sequence: CDR1 DFQATT, CDR2 SNEGSKA (reference sequence). CDR3 size: 11 residues. The CDR3, as DNA: TGCAGTGCTAGAGACCCCATTGGCTACACCTTC. Its translation: CSARDPIGYTF.

This clone was seen only a few times. The rearrangement links TRBV5-4 to TRBJ1-2; perhaps TRBD1 as D (5 bases). V was clipped by 0 bases and J by 8 bases, with 11 bases between them. The CDR3 has 13 residues. CDR1 and CDR2 from the germline V gene are SGHNT and YYREEE (reference sequence). The CDR3 spells CASSLGTRQGYTF. In DNA, the CDR3 is TGTGCCAGCAGCTTGGGGACACGGCAAGGCTACACCTTC.

This clone occurred once. This rearrangement joins TRBV9 to TRBJ1-2; D gene unclear. The CDR3 contains 14 residues. CDR1 is SGDLS and CDR2 is YYNGEE in the germline V gene. V dropped 0 bases and J dropped 4 bases, with 10 bases sitting between them. CDR3: CASSVDSSSYGYTF. CDR3 DNA: TGTGCCAGCAGCGTAGACAGCAGCTCCTATGGCTACACCTTC.

The gene calls are TRBV5-1 and TRBJ1-1, with 12 bases lining up with TRBD1. The CDR3 sequence is 19 residues long. V lost 1 base and J lost 2; bases outside the gene matches: 12. Germline V lookup: CDR1 SGHRS, CDR2 YFSETQ. For the CDR3, the DNA is TGCGCCAGCAGCTTGTTTTCCCCCGGGGGGACAGGGGGCAACACTGAAGCTTTCTTT. Translation gives CASSLFSPGGTGGNTEAFF.

The rearrangement uses TRBV6-1 and TRBJ2-7; 8 nucleotides match TRBD1. Trimming cost V 3 bases and J 3 bases; bases outside gene matches: 1. The germline V gene has CDR1 MNHNS and CDR2 SASEGT. The CDR3 contains 13 residues. The CDR3 sequence: CASSDDRGYEQYF. CDR3 coding DNA: TGTGCCAGCAGTGATGACAGGGGCTACGAGCAGTACTTC.

The chain combines TRBV7-3 with TRBJ2-3; 13 bases are shared with TRBD2. V lost 4 bases and J lost 7; bases outside the gene matches: 11. The CDR3 is 17 residues long. The germline gives CDR1 SGHTA, CDR2 FQGTGA. CDR3 sequence reads: CASSSAPTSGGGNTQYF. The CDR3 DNA reads as TGTGCCAGCAGCTCCGCCCCCACTAGCGGGGGGGGTAATACGCAGTATTTT.